This T cell receptor beta chain emerged from a study of beta chain features in type 1 diabetes. The wider study: Healthy donors and patients showed comparable age, gender and cell yields. Study-level results: For type 1 diabetes patients, VDJ junctions showed fewer insertions and more deletions. High TCR expression in some cells could lead to their over-representation in cDNA sequencing.

Post-sort purity exceeded 98% for all sorted populations. The study reverse transcribed the entire isolated RNA, so it sequenced expressed TCRB transcripts. Sequencing used immunoSEQ multiplex PCR; TCRdb keeps in-frame clones, though not all of them. The top ten clones hold roughly 0.016% of a sample with about 330,000 clones, about 10% of them seen once. Concerning this clone: Its antigen is as yet unknown.

V shed 6 bases, J shed 2 bases, and the junction held 3 bases outside the gene matches. The CDR3 length is 14 residues. Germline lookup yields CDR1 SGHVS and CDR2 FNYEAQ. The sample taken for sequencing was naive CD4+ T cells from blood. The chain is built from TRBV7-6 and TRBJ2-2; 7 nucleotides line up with TRBD1. The receptor comes from a woman younger than 45 in good health. CDR3 DNA: TGTGCCAGCAGTCGGACAGGAAACACCGGGGAGCTGTTTTTT. This encodes CASSRTGNTGELFF.